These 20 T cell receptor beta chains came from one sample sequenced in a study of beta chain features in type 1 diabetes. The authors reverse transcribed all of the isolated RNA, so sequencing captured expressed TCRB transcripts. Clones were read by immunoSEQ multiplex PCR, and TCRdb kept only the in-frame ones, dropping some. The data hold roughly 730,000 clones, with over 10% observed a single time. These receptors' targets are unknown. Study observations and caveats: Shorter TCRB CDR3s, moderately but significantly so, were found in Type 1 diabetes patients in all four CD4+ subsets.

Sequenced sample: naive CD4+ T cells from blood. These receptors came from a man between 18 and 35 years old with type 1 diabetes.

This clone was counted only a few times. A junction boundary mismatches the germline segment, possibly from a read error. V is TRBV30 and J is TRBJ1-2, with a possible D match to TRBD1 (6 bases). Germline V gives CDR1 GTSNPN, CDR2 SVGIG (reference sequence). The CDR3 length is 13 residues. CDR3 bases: TGTGCCTGGAGTCCTGACAGGAACTTTGGCTACACCTTC. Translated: CAWSPDRNFGYTF.

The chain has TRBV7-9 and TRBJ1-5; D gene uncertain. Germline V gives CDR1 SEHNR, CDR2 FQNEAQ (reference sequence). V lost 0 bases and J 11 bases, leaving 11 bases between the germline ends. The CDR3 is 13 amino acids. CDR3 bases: TGTGCCAGCAGCTTAGCCACCGAAGCAGCCCAGCATTTT. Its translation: CASSLATEAAQHF.

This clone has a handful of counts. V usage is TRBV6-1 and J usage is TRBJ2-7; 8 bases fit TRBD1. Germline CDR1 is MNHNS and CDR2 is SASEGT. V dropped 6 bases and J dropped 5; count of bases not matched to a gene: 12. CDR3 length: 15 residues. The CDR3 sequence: CASRSDRGPWDEQYF. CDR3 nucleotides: TGTGCCAGCAGGAGTGACAGGGGCCCTTGGGACGAGCAGTACTTC.

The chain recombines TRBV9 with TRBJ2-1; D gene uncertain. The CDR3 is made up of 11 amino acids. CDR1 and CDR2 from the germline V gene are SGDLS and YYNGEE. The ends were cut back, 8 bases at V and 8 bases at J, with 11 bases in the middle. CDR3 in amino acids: CASAIEDEQFF. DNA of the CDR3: TGTGCCAGTGCAATTGAGGATGAGCAGTTCTTC.

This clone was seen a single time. The DNA of the CDR3 is TGCAGCGTTGCGAGGGCGGGGGGAATCACAGATACGCAGTATTTT. This codes for CSVARAGGITDTQYF. The V and J genes are TRBV29-1 and TRBJ2-3; 8 bases are a match to TRBD2. V shed 4 bases and J 2 bases; nucleotides not matched to a gene: 8. Germline V lookup: CDR1 SQVTM, CDR2 ANQGSEA. This CDR3 contains 15 residues.

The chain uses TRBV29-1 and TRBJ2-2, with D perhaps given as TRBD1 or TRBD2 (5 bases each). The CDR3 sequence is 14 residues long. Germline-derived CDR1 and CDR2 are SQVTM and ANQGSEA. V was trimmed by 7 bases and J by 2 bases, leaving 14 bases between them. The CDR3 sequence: CSARYGGNTGELFF. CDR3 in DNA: TGCAGCGCCCGTTATGGGGGAAACACCGGGGAGCTGTTTTTT.

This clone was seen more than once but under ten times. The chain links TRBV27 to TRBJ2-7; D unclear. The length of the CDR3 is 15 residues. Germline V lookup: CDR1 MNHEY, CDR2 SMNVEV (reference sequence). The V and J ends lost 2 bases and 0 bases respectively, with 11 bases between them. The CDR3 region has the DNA TGTGCCAGCAGTTTAATGGCCAGTGCCTCCTACGAGCAGTACTTC. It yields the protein CASSLMASASYEQYF.

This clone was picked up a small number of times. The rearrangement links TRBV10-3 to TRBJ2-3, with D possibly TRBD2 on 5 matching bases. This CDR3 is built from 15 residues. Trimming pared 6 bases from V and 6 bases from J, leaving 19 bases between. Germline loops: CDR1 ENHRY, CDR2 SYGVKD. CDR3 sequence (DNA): TGTGCCATCAGGGGCGTCCGGGGTAGGGAGGATACGCAGTATTTT. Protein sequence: CAIRGVRGREDTQYF.

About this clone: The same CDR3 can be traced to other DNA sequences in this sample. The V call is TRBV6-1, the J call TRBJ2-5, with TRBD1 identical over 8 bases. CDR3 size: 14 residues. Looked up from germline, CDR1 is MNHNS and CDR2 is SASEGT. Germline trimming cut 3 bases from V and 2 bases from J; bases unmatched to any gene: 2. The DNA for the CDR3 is TGTGCCAGCAGTGATGGACAGGGACAAGAGACCCAGTACTTC. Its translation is CASSDGQGQETQYF.

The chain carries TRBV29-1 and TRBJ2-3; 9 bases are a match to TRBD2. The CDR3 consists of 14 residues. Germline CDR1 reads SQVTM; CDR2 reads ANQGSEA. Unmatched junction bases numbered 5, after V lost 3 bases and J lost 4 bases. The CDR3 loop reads CSVDPSGNADTQYF. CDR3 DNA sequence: TGCAGCGTTGATCCTAGCGGGAACGCAGATACGCAGTATTTT.

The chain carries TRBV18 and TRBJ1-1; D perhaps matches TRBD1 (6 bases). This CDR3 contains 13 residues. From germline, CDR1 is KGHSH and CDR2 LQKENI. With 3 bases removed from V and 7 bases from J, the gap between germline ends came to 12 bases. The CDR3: CASSPLTGIEAFF. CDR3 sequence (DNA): TGTGCCAGCTCACCTCTGACAGGCATTGAAGCTTTCTTT.

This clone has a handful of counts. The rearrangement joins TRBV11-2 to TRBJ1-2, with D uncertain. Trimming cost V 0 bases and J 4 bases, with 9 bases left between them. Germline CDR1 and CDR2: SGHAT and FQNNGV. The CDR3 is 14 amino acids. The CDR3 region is CASSLDTALYGYTF. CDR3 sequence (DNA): TGTGCCAGCAGCTTAGACACGGCGCTCTATGGCTACACCTTC.

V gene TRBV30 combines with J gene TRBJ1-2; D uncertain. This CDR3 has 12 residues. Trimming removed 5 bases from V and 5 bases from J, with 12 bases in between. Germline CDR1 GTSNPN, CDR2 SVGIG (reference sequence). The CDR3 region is CAWLGGNYGYTF. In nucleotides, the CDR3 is TGTGCCTGGCTCGGAGGGAATTATGGCTACACCTTC.

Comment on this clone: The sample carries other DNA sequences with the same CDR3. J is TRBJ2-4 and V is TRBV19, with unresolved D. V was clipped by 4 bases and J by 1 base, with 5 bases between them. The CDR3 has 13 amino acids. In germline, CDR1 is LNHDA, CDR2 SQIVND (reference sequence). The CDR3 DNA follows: TGTGCCAGTAGTACCGGGGCCAAAAACATTCAGTACTTC. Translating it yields CASSTGAKNIQYF.

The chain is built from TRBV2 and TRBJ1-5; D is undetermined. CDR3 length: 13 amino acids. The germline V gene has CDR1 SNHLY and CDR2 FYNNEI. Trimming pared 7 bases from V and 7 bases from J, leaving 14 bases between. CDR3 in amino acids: CASTKEGYQPQHF. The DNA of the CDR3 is TGTGCCAGCACGAAGGAGGGATACCAGCCCCAGCATTTT. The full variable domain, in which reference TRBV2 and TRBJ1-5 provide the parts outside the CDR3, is EPEVTQTPSHQVTQMGQEVILRCVPISNHLYFYWYRQILGQKVEFLVSFYNNEISEKSEIFDDQFSVERPDGSNFTLKIRSTKLEDSAMYFCASTKEGYQPQHFGDGTRLSIL.

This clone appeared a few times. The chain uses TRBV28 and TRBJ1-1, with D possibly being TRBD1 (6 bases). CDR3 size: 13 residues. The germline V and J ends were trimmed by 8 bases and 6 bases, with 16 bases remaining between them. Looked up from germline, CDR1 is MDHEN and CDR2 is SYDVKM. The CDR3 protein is CASGGQPWAEAFF. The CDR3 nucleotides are TGTGCCAGCGGCGGACAGCCCTGGGCTGAAGCTTTCTTT.

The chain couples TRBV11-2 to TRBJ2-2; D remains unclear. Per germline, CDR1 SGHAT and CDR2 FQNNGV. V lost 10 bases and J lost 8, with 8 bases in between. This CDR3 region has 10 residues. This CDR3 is CAMGRGELFF. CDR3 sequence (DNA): TGTGCCATGGGTCGGGGGGAGCTGTTTTTT.

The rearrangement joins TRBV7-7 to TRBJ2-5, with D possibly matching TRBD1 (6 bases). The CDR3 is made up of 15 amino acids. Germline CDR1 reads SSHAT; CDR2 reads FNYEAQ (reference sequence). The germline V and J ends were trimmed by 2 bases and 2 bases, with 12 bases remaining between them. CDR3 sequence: CASSLQGPGQETQYF. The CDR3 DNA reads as TGTGCCAGCAGCTTACAGGGGCCTGGACAAGAGACCCAGTACTTC.

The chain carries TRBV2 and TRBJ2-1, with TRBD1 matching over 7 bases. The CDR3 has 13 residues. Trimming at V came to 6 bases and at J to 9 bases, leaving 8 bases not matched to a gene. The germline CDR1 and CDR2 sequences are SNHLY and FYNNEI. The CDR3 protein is CASSEDRLSEQFF. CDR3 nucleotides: TGTGCCAGCAGCGAGGACAGGTTAAGTGAGCAGTTCTTC.

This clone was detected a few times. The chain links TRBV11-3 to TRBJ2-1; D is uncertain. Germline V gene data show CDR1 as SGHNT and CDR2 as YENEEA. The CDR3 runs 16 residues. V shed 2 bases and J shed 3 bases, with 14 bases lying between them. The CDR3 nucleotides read TGTGCCAGCAGCTTAATATGGCAGCCGTTCTACAATGAGCAGTTCTTC. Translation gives CASSLIWQPFYNEQFF.